This T cell receptor beta chain derives from a study of radiation and T cells in renal cell carcinoma. Germline V gives CDR1 SGHRS, CDR2 YFSETQ. The CDR3 is made up of 15 amino acids. Trimming took 0 bases from V and 2 from J, leaving 11 bases between them. Time point in this sample: blood 4 weeks post-SBRT, at nephrectomy. Treatment indicated: 15 Gy SBRT to primary tumor, nephrectomy 4 weeks later. Some clones are missing from TCRdb's copy, which holds only in-frame ones; the method was immunoSEQ multiplex PCR. The profile shows approximately 83,000 clones, 85% of them singletons. The sample consisted of blood, taken from a patient whose treatment included radiotherapy and nephrectomy. The sequence was collected from a man in his forties or fifties with renal cell carcinoma. The J gene is TRBJ1-2, the V gene TRBV5-1; D may be TRBD1 (5 bases). DNA of the CDR3: TGCGCCAGCAGCTTGGCCGGGACGGGGAACTATGGCTACACCTTC. It specifies CASSLAGTGNYGYTF.